The 6 T cell receptor beta chains listed next were all sequenced from one sample in a study of T cell responses to AZD1222 COVID-19 vaccine. Produced via immunoSEQ multiplex PCR; TCRdb's table is partial and in-frame only. Among about 170,000 clones listed, 87% were seen once. This sample comprised peripheral blood, obtained 28 days after the second AZD1222 dose. The receptor set was obtained from an adult who received the AZD1222 COVID-19 vaccine.

The V call is TRBV5-6, the J call TRBJ2-1; 9 bases match TRBD2. V was pared by 6 bases and J by 2 bases, with 3 bases of the junction left unmatched. This CDR3 spans 14 amino acids. Germline values: CDR1 SGHDT, CDR2 YYEEEE. CDR3 in amino acids: CASTRLAAYNEQFF. As DNA, the CDR3 is TGTGCCAGCACCAGACTAGCGGCCTACAATGAGCAGTTCTTC.

This chain joins TRBV6-2 or TRBV6-3 and TRBJ1-2; D gene unclear. CDR1 and CDR2 from the germline V gene are MNHEY and SVGEGT. Between the trimmed V and J ends, which lost 5 bases and 3 bases, there was a span of 25 bases. This CDR3 is built from 18 residues. CDR3 sequence (DNA): TGTGCCAGCAGTGACGGCTCGGGCAGGCCCGCTGGCGACTATGGCTACACCTTC. Protein product: CASSDGSGRPAGDYGYTF.

V and J are TRBV3-1 (or the pseudogene TRBV3-2) and TRBJ2-3; the D is unclear. The V gene lost 8 bases and the J gene lost 5 bases, with 11 bases spanning the gap. Germline CDR1 and CDR2: LGHDT and YNNKEL (reference sequence). The CDR3 runs to 12 residues. The CDR3 DNA follows: TGTGCCAGCTCCGCCCGGAGAGATACGCAGTATTTT. It is translated as CASSARRDTQYF.

J is TRBJ2-6 and V is TRBV5-6; 9 bases are shared with TRBD2. J gave up 3 bases and V 1 base, and 2 bases lay outside the gene matches. Germline V gene lookup returns CDR1 SGHDT and CDR2 YYEEEE. The CDR3 has 16 amino acids. CDR3 bases: TGTGCCAGCAGCTTGAATAGCGGGGGTGGGGCCAACGTCCTGACTTTC. This sequence encodes CASSLNSGGGANVLTF. The whole variable domain, remainder taken from reference TRBV5-6 and TRBJ2-6, is DAGVTQSPTHLIKTRGQQVTLRCSPKSGHDTVSWYQQALGQGPQFIFQYYEEEERQRGNFPDRFSGHQFPNYSSELNVNALLLGDSALYLCASSLNSGGGANVLTFGAGSRLTVL.

The chain carries TRBV18 and TRBJ1-5, with 7 bases that match TRBD1. CDR1 is KGHSH, CDR2 LQKENI, per germline. The CDR3 is made up of 15 amino acids. The J segment lost 5 bases and the V segment lost 3 bases, leaving 7 bases of the junction unmatched. The CDR3 DNA reads TGTGCCAGCTCACCGGTGACAGGGACGGATCAGCCCCAGCATTTT. It yields the protein CASSPVTGTDQPQHF.

V and J are TRBV5-1 and TRBJ2-5; D is possibly TRBD1 or TRBD2 (5 bases each). The ends were cut back, 4 bases at V and 4 bases at J, with 11 bases in the middle. The CDR3 loop spans 13 amino acids. Per germline, CDR1 SGHRS and CDR2 YFSETQ. Written as DNA, the CDR3 is TGCGCCAGCAGCCCCCGGGACCGAGAGACCCAGTACTTC. Its translation is CASSPRDRETQYF.